This TCR beta chain was found in a study of cytomegalovirus exposure and HLA in healthy donors. Study-wide results and caveats: In vitro data verified a few CMV-associated chains as specific for CMV antigens. In the 120 validation repertoires, roughly 94% of cluster scores exceeded 0, per a later analysis.

This clone was recorded only once. Its target is unknown. Separate from the roughly 720-subject first cohort, the roughly 120-subject validation cohort was the one that the donors belonged to. V dropped 5 bases and J dropped 3; count of bases not matched to a gene: 6. The CDR3 runs to 15 residues. In germline, CDR1 is MRHNA, CDR2 SNTAGT. Measured with immunoSEQ multiplex PCR; TCRdb has only the in-frame clones, and not every one. The data contain under 110,000 clones, 88% of them singletons. Sequenced: PBMCs. V is TRBV6-4 and J is TRBJ2-3; TRBD2 matches 9 bases. The clonotype comes from a woman between 18 and 29 years old in good health and CMV-seropositive. CDR3 bases: TGTGCCAGCAGTAAATTAGCGGGGGAGACAGATACGCAGTATTTT. It translates to CASSKLAGETDTQYF.